The 8 T cell receptor beta chains reported below all come from one sample, sequenced in a study of blood T cell repertoires in COVID-19. TCRdb's table, derived via immunoSEQ multiplex PCR, lists solely in-frame clones and lacks some. The table shows some 70,000 clones, with around 85% occurring only once. Sequencing was carried out using peripheral blood. These receptors all stem from a woman aged 55 to 70 with acute or convalescent COVID-19.

This sequence joins TRBV7-2 and TRBJ2-5, with 10 bases lining up with TRBD1. V was pared by 4 bases and J by 4 bases, with 12 bases of the junction left unmatched. The length of the CDR3 is 17 residues. From germline, CDR1 is SGHTA and CDR2 FQGNSA. CDR3 sequence (DNA): TGTGCCAGCAGCTGGGGGCGACAGGGGGCGGGTAGAGAGACCCAGTACTTC. Translated, it gives CASSWGRQGAGRETQYF.

This clone was picked up one time. The chain has TRBV18 and TRBJ2-3; 8 nucleotides align to TRBD2. Trimming cost V 4 bases and J 4 bases; bases outside gene matches: 19. Germline loops: CDR1 KGHSH, CDR2 LQKENI. The CDR3 loop spans 19 amino acids. The CDR3 is CASSRALVAGYRGADTQYF. The DNA for the CDR3 is TGTGCCAGCTCACGGGCCCTCGTAGCGGGATACCGGGGGGCAGATACGCAGTATTTT. Based on the CDR3 plus reference TRBV18 and TRBJ2-3, the full variable domain is NAGVMQNPRHLVRRRGQEARLRCSPMKGHSHVYWYRQLPEEGLKFMVYLQKENIIDESGMPKERFSAEFPKEGPSILRIQQVVRGDSAAYFCASSRALVAGYRGADTQYFGPGTRLTVL.

The V and J genes are TRBV7-2 and TRBJ1-2; a weak D match, TRBD1 (5 bases). This CDR3 has 16 residues. Trimming removed 2 bases from V and 4 bases from J, with 17 bases in between. Germline CDR1 SGHTA, CDR2 FQGNSA. CDR3 in DNA: TGTGCCAGCAGCTTATTTACAGGCGCTATTGGCTATGGCTACACCTTC. Amino acid sequence: CASSLFTGAIGYGYTF.

The sample holds one count of this clone. The chain employs TRBV6-5 and TRBJ2-7; 8 bases map to TRBD1. V dropped 0 bases and J dropped 0; count of bases not matched to a gene: 4. This CDR3 spans 16 amino acids. CDR1 is MNHEY and CDR2 is SVGAGI in the germline V gene. This CDR3 is CASSYSGGTGSYEQYF. The CDR3 coding sequence is TGTGCCAGCAGTTACTCGGGCGGGACAGGCTCCTACGAGCAGTACTTC.

This clone was recorded a few times. V is TRBV5-1 and J is TRBJ1-2; TRBD1 aligns across 9 bases. CDR1 is SGHRS, CDR2 YFSETQ, per germline. V shed 3 bases and J 2 bases; nucleotides not matched to a gene: 2. This CDR3 comprises 14 residues. The CDR3 nucleotides read TGCGCCAGCAGCTCCGGGACAGGGAACTATGGCTACACCTTC. Protein product: CASSSGTGNYGYTF.

This CDR3 is CATAQGIRTYGYTF. In nucleotides, the CDR3 is TGTGCCACCGCCCAGGGAATCCGAACCTATGGCTACACCTTC. The V gene is TRBV19, the J gene TRBJ1-2; D possibly corresponds to TRBD1 (5 bases). Trimming stripped 10 bases from V and 4 bases from J, with 19 bases between. The CDR3 contains 14 residues. Germline V gene data show CDR1 as LNHDA and CDR2 as SQIVND (reference sequence).

This chain links TRBV9 with TRBJ1-2; 11 bases match TRBD1. This CDR3 contains 15 residues. The trim removed 3 bases at V and 4 bases at J, leaving 5 bases unmatched. From germline, CDR1 is SGDLS and CDR2 YYNGEE. CDR3 in amino acids: CASSAYGQGAYGYTF. As DNA, the CDR3 is TGTGCCAGCAGCGCATACGGACAGGGGGCCTATGGCTACACCTTC.

The chain employs TRBV2 and TRBJ1-5, with a possible D match to TRBD1 (5 bases). With 7 bases removed from V and 1 base from J, the gap between germline ends came to 14 bases. The CDR3 consists of 15 residues. Germline assignment: CDR1 SNHLY and CDR2 FYNNEI. CDR3: CASTPDGGSNQPQHF. Written as DNA, the CDR3 is TGTGCCAGCACTCCAGACGGGGGGAGCAATCAGCCCCAGCATTTT.